Presented here are 10 T cell receptor beta chains from one specimen sequenced in a study of tumor-infiltrating lymphocytes in localized non-small cell lung cancer. TCRdb's table, derived via immunoSEQ multiplex PCR, lists solely in-frame clones and lacks some. The repertoire holds thousands of clones, with just under 75% as singletons. The sequenced material came from uninvolved lung tissue not adjacent to the tumor. Receptors originate from a human donor with non-small cell lung cancer.

This chain links TRBV23-1 with TRBJ2-7, with 8 bases identical to TRBD2. TRBV23-1 falls under the ORF class, with uncertain function. V shed 6 bases and J 2 bases; nucleotides not matched to a gene: 15. The CDR3 is made up of 17 amino acids. CDR3: CASRIGLSRGGTYEQYF. DNA of the CDR3: TGCGCCAGCAGGATCGGTCTAAGCCGGGGGGGAACCTACGAGCAGTACTTC.

The gene calls are TRBV2 and TRBJ1-3; D unresolved. The CDR3 is 13 amino acids. Trimming took off 6 bases at V and 0 bases at J, with 6 bases between the two ends. CDR1 is SNHLY, CDR2 FYNNEI, per germline. The CDR3 coding sequence is TGTGCCAGCAGGTACTCCTCTGGAAACACCATATATTTT. Its protein product is CASRYSSGNTIYF.

This clone was detected once. The CDR3 bases are TGCGCCAGCAGCCAAGATTCTGCGTCGGGGGGGCCGTACGGTGAGCAGTTCTTC. It translates to CASSQDSASGGPYGEQFF. The chain uses TRBV4-3 and TRBJ2-1; 8 bases fit TRBD2. The junction had 16 bases not matched to a gene; V was cut back by 0 bases and J by 9 bases. The CDR3 has 18 residues. CDR1 is LGHNA, CDR2 YSLEER, per germline.

This clone was detected only once. The genes are TRBV11-3 and TRBJ2-1; 10 bases match TRBD2. The V and J ends lost 0 bases and 5 bases, in that order; junction bases with no gene match: 4. Germline CDR1 SGHNT, CDR2 YENEEA. The CDR3 length is 16 residues. CDR3 sequence: CASSLDGAGGNNEQFF. CDR3 sequence (DNA): TGTGCCAGCAGCTTAGATGGAGCGGGGGGGAACAATGAGCAGTTCTTC.

The chain employs TRBV7-9 and TRBJ2-7; no firm D call. Between the trimmed V and J ends, which lost 4 bases and 3 bases, there was a span of 7 bases. The CDR3 covers 12 residues. Germline values: CDR1 SEHNR, CDR2 FQNEAQ (reference sequence). CDR3 DNA: TGTGCCAGCAGCTCGAGTCACTACGAGCAGTACTTC. Translated: CASSSSHYEQYF.

The rearrangement links TRBV5-1 to TRBJ2-5, with D hard to call. Per the germline V gene, CDR1 is SGHRS and CDR2 is YFSETQ. Between the trimmed V and J ends, which lost 4 bases and 5 bases, there was a span of 18 bases. The CDR3 is made up of 15 amino acids. In DNA form, the CDR3 reads TGCGCCAGCAGCAAGGGCTCCAGCCTGGCGGAGACCCAGTACTTC. It yields the protein CASSKGSSLAETQYF.

In the case of this clone: Compared with germline, one end of the junction differs, possibly owing to a read error. The chain employs TRBV7-2 and TRBJ2-4; D is unresolved. Germline CDR1 and CDR2: SGHTA and FQGNSA. The CDR3 extends over 13 amino acids. In DNA, the CDR3 is TGTGCCAGCAGATTAGAGGAATGGGACATTCAGTACTTC. Its translation is CASRLEEWDIQYF.

J is TRBJ2-1 and V is TRBV13, with 9 nucleotides matching TRBD1. V was pared by 3 bases and J by 4 bases, with 4 bases of the junction left unmatched. This CDR3 comprises 15 residues. Germline V gene data show CDR1 as PRHDT and CDR2 as FYEKMQ (reference sequence). CDR3 loop: CASSFRDRAYNEQFF. The CDR3 nucleotides read TGTGCCAGCAGCTTCAGGGACAGGGCTTACAATGAGCAGTTCTTC.

This clone was seen more than once but under ten times. The chain has TRBV11-2 and TRBJ2-5; the D gene is possibly TRBD2 (6 bases). This CDR3 is built from 13 residues. Germline assignment: CDR1 SGHAT and CDR2 FQNNGV. V was shortened by 5 bases and J by 7 bases, with 14 bases between the two germline ends. CDR3 residues: CASSPGSEGTQYF. The DNA for the CDR3 is TGTGCCAGCAGCCCCGGGTCGGAGGGGACCCAGTACTTC. The whole variable domain, filled in from reference TRBV11-2 and TRBJ2-5, reads EAGVAQSPRYKIIEKRQSVAFWCNPISGHATLYWYQQILGQGPKLLIQFQNNGVVDDSQLPKDRFSAERLKGVDSTLKIQPAKLEDSAVYLCASSPGSEGTQYFGPGTRLLVL.

The J gene is TRBJ2-7, the V gene TRBV25-1, with 11 nucleotides matching TRBD1. This CDR3 spans 15 amino acids. The junction had 5 bases not matched to a gene; V was cut back by 2 bases and J by 5 bases. Germline-derived CDR1 and CDR2 are MGHDK and SYGVNS. The CDR3 loop is CASSEAGQGGNEQYF. The CDR3 bases are TGTGCCAGCAGTGAAGCGGGACAGGGGGGCAACGAGCAGTACTTC.